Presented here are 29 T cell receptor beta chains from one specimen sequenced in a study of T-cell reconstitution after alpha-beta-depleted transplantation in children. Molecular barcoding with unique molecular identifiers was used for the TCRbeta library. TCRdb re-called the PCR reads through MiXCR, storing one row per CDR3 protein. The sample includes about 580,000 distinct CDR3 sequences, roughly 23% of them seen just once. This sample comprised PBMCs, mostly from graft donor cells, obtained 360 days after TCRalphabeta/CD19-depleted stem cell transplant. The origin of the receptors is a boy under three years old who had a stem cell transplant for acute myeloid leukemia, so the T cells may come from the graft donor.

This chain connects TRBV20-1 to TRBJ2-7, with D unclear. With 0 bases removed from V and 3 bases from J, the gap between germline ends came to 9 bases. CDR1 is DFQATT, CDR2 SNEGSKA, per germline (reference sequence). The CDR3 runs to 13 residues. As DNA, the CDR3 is TGCAGTGCTAGAGATCACCAATTCTACGAGCAGTACGTC. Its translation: CSARDHQFYEQYV.

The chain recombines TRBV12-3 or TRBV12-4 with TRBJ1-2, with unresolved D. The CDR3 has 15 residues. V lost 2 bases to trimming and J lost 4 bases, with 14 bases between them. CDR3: CASSLREMVGYGYTF. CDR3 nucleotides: TGTGCCAGCAGTTTACGGGAAATGGTGGGCTATGGCTACACCTTC.

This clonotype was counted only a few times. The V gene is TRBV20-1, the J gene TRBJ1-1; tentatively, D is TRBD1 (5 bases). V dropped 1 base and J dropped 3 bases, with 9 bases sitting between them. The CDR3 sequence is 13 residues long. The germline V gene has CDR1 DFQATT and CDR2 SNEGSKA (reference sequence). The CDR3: CSARGDSYTEAFF. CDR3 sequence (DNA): TGCAGTGCTAGAGGTGACAGCTACACTGAAGCTTTCTTT.

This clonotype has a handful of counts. The CDR3 sequence: CAISERQGPNTEAFF. The CDR3 DNA is TGTGCCATCAGTGAAAGACAGGGACCGAACACTGAAGCTTTCTTT. The V call is TRBV10-3, the J call TRBJ1-1, with 7 bases that match TRBD1. From germline, CDR1 is ENHRY and CDR2 SYGVKD. Trimming at V came to 3 bases and at J to 1 base, leaving 5 bases not matched to a gene. The CDR3 length is 15 residues.

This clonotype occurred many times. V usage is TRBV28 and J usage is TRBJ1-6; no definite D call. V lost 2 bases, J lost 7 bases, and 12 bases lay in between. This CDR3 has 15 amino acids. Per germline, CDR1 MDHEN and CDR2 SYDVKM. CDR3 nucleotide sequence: TGTGCCAGCAGTTTAATAGGGAGGCGGAATTCACCCCTCCACTTT. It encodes CASSLIGRRNSPLHF.

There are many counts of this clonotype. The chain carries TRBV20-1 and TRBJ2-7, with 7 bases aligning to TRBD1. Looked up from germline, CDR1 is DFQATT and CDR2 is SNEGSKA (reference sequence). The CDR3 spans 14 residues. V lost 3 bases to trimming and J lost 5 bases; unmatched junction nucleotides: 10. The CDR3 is CSASRTGNTNEQYV. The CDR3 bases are TGCAGTGCTAGCAGGACAGGCAATACAAACGAGCAGTACGTC.

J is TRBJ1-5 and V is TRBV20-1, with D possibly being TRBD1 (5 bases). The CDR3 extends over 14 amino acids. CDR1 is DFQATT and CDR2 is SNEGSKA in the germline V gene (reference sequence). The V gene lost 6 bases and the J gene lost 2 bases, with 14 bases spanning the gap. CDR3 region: CSAKARQRNQPQHF. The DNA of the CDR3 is TGCAGTGCCAAGGCTAGACAGCGCAATCAGCCCCAGCATTTT.

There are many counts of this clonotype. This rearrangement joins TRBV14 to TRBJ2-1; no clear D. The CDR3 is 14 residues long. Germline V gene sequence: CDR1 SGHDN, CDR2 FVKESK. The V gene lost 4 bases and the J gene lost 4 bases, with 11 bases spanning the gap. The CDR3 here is CASSPPGGYNEQFF. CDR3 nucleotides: TGTGCCAGCAGCCCCCCGGGCGGTTACAATGAGCAGTTCTTC.

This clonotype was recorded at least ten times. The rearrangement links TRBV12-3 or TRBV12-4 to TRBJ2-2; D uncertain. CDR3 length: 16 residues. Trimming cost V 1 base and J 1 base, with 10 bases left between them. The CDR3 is CASSLGASGNTGELFF. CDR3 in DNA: TGTGCCAGCAGTTTAGGCGCGTCAGGGAACACCGGGGAGCTGTTTTTT.

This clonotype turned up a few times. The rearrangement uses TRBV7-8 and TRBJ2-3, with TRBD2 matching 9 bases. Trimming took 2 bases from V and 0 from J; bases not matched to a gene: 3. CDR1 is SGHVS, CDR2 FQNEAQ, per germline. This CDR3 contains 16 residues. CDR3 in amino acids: CASSLFGLASTDTQYF. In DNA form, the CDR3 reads TGTGCCAGCAGCTTATTTGGACTAGCGAGCACAGATACGCAGTATTTT.

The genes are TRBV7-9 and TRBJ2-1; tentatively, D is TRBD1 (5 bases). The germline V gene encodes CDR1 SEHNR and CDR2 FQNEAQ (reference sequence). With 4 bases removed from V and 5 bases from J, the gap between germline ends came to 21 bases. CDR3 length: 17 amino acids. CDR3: CASSSAAWGTSHNEQFF. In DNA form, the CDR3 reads TGTGCCAGCAGCTCCGCTGCTTGGGGCACATCACACAATGAGCAGTTCTTC.

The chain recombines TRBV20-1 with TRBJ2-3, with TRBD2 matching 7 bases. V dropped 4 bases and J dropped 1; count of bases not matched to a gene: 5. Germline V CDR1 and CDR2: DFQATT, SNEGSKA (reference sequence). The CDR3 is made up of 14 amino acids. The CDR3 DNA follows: TGCAGTGCTAAAGCGGGGTATGGCACAGATACGCAGTATTTT. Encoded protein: CSAKAGYGTDTQYF.

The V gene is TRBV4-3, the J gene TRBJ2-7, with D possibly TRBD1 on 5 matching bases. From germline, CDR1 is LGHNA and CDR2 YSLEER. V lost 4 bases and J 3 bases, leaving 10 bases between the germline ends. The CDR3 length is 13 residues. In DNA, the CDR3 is TGCGCCAGCAGCCCGGACAAGGACTACGAGCAGTACTTC. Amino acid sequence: CASSPDKDYEQYF.

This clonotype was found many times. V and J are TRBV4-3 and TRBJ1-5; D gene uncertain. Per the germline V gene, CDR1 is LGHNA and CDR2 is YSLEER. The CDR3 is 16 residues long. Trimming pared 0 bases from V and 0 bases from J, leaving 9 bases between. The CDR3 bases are TGCGCCAGCAGCCAAGAGAGATTTTATAGCAATCAGCCCCAGCATTTT. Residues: CASSQERFYSNQPQHF.

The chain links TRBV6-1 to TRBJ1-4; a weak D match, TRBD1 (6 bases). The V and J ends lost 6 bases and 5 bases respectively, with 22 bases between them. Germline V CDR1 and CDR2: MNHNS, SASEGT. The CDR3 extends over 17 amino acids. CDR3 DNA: TGTGCCAGCAGCGTCCTACTTTCGGGACATAAAAATGAAAAACTGTTTTTT. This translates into CASSVLLSGHKNEKLFF.

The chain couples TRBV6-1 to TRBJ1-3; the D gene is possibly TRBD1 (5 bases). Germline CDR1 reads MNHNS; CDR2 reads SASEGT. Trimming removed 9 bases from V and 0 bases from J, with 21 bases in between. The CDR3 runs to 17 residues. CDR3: CASSEWGSGTSGNTIYF. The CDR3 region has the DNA TGTGCCAGTTCCGAGTGGGGTTCTGGGACCTCTGGAAACACCATATATTTT.

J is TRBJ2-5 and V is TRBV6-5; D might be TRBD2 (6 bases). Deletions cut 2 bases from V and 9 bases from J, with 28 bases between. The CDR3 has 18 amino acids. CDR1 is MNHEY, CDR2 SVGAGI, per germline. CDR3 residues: CASSYKANRLDLTGAQYF. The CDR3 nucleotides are TGTGCCAGCAGTTACAAGGCAAATCGTCTGGATCTGACGGGGGCCCAGTACTTC.

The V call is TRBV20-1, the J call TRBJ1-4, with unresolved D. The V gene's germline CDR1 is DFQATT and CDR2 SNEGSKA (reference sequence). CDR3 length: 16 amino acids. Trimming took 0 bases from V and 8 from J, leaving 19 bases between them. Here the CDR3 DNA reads TGCAGTGCTAGAGATAGGGAGACCCCCAGCCCCGAAAAACTGTTTTTT. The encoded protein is CSARDRETPSPEKLFF.

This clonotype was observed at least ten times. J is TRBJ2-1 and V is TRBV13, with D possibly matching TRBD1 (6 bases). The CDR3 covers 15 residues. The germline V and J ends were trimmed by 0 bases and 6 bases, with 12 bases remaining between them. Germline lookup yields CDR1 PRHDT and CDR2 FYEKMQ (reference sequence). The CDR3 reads CASSLGQGRSNEQFF. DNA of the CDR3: TGTGCCAGCAGCTTAGGACAGGGACGTAGCAATGAGCAGTTCTTC.

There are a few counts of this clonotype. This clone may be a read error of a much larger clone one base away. The CDR3 protein is CASSLSSTGQETQYF. The CDR3 DNA reads TGTGCCAGCAGCTTATCCTCGACAGGCCAAGAGACCCAGTACTTC. The chain uses TRBV11-2 and TRBJ2-5; D is possibly TRBD1 (6 bases). Germline V lookup: CDR1 SGHAT, CDR2 FQNNGV. The CDR3 runs 15 residues. Trimming took 2 bases from V and 1 from J, leaving 11 bases between them.

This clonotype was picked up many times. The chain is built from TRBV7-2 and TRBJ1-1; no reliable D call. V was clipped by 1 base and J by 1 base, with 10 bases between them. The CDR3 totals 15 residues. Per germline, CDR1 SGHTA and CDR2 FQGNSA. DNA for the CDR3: TGTGCCAGCAGCTTAGTTGCGGGTCGGAACACTGAAGCTTTCTTT. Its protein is CASSLVAGRNTEAFF. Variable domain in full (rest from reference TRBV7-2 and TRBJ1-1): GAGVSQSPSNKVTEKGKDVELRCDPISGHTALYWYRQSLGQGLEFLIYFQGNSAPDKSGLPSDRFSAERTGGSVSTLTIQRTQQEDSAVYLCASSLVAGRNTEAFFGQGTRLTVV.

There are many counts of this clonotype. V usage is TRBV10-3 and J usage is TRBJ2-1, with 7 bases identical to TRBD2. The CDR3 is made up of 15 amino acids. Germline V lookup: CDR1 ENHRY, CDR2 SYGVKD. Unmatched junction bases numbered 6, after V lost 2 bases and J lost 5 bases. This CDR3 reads CAISEETSIHNEQFF. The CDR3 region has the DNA TGTGCCATCAGTGAGGAGACTAGCATCCACAATGAGCAGTTCTTC.

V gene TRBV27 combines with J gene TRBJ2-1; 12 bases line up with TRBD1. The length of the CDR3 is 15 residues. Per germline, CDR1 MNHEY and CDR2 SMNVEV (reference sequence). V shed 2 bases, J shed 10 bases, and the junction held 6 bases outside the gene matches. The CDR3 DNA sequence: TGTGCCAGCAGTTTAGCCGGGACAGGGGGCTTAGAGCAGTTCTTC. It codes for CASSLAGTGGLEQFF.

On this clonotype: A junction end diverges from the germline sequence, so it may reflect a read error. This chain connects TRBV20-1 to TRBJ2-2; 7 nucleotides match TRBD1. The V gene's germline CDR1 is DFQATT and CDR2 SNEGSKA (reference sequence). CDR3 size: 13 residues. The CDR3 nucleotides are TGCAGTGTTAGACAGGGTGACACCGGGGAGCTGTTTTTT. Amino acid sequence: CSVRQGDTGELFF.

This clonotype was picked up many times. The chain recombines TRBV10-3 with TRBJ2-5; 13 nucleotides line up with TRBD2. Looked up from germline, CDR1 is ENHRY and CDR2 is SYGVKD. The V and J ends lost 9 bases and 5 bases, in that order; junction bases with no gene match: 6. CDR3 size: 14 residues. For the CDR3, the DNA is TGTGCCATACTAGCGGGGGGGTTCCGGGAGACCCAGTACTTC. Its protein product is CAILAGGFRETQYF.

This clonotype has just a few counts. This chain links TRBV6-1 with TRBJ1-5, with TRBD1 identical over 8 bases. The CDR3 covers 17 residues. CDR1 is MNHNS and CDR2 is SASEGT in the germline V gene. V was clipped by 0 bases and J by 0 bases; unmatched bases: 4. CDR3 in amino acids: CASSEAQGAYSNQPQHF. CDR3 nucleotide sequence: TGTGCCAGCAGTGAAGCCCAGGGGGCATATAGCAATCAGCCCCAGCATTTT.

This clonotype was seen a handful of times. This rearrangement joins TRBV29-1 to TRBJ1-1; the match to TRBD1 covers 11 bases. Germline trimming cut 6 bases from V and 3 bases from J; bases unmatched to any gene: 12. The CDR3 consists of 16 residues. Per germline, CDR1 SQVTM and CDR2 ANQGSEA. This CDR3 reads CSVDRGRVGMDTEAFF. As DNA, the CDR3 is TGCAGCGTGGACAGGGGGCGTGTTGGAATGGACACTGAAGCTTTCTTT.

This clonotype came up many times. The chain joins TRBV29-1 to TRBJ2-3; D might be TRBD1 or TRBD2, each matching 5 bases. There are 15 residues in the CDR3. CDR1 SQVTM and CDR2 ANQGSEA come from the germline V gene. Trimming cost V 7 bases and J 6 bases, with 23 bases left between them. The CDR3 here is CSANLGTRLADTQYF. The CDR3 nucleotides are TGCAGCGCTAACCTCGGGACCAGGTTGGCGGATACGCAGTATTTT.

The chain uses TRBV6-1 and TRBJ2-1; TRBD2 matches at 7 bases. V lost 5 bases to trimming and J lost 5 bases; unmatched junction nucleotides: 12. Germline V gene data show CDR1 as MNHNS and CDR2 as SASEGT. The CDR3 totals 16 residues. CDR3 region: CASSTLTSPPDNEQFF. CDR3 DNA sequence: TGTGCCAGCAGTACCCTGACTAGCCCTCCTGACAATGAGCAGTTCTTC.